This T cell receptor beta chain was identified in a study of cytomegalovirus exposure and HLA in healthy donors. Regarding the study as a whole: Altogether, some 170 TCR beta chains were recorded as cytomegalovirus-associated.

The PCR employed 60 Vbeta primers together with 13 Jbeta primers. Libraries were prepared by immunoSEQ multiplex PCR; TCRdb keeps only in-frame clonotypes and omits some of them. The sample records around 200,000 clones, about four fifths being singletons. Turning to this clone: Its specificity is unknown.

The receptor's source is a man aged 45 to 65 in good health and CMV-seronegative. Sequencing was performed on PBMCs.

The CDR3 DNA sequence: TGTGCCAGCAGCACCGGCGGGGGAGGCCTCTACAATGAGCAGTTCTTC. It codes for CASSTGGGGLYNEQFF. The chain is built from TRBV7-3 and TRBJ2-1, with 7 bases that match TRBD2. Per the germline V gene, CDR1 is SGHTA and CDR2 is FQGTGA. This CDR3 contains 16 residues. Losses at the gene ends were 5 bases for V and 3 bases for J; bases not matched to a gene: 10.